The T cell receptor (beta chain) under discussion was sequenced for a study of regulatory T cells. Germline CDR1 SGHNT, CDR2 YYREEE (reference sequence). CDR3 size: 16 residues. Trimming took off 3 bases at V and 0 bases at J, with 13 bases between the two ends. For this clone: Its cognate antigen is unknown.

Study-level findings and limits: Skewed V and J usage and few unique V-J pairs marked patient repertoires, most in Tregs. In CD3G-deficient patients, conventional CD4+ T cells were enriched for hydrophobic CDR3 residues at positions 6 and 7.

Regulatory (CD25-high CD127-low) and conventional (CD25-low CD127-high) CD4+ T cells were sorted separately. The PCR used 52 TRBV and 13 TRBJ primers. TCRdb's table, derived via immunoSEQ multiplex PCR, lists solely in-frame clones and lacks some. Here the sample spans almost 30,000 clones, 92% being singletons. V and J are TRBV5-4 and TRBJ2-1; D is unresolved. The receptor comes from a person aged 18-30 years with CD3G deficiency. Source material: conventional CD4+ T cells sorted from blood. CDR3 residues: CASSSYHQSSYNEQFF. CDR3 DNA sequence: TGTGCCAGCAGCTCCTACCACCAGAGCTCCTACAATGAGCAGTTCTTC.